One and the same sample provided the 27 T cell receptor beta chains below, sequenced in a study of response to subunit inactivated influenza vaccine. TCRdb re-called the RT-PCR reads through MiXCR, storing one row per CDR3 protein. This table has 400,000 to 650,000 distinct CDR3 sequences, approximately 7.3% appearing once. Sequencing was performed on PBMCs from blood, taken about 23 months after vaccination. The receptors were gathered from a man between 50 and 70 years old who received an inactivated influenza vaccine.

Ten or more counts support this clonotype. The chain couples TRBV29-1 to TRBJ2-5; 12 bases line up with TRBD2. The junction had 5 bases not matched to a gene; V was cut back by 4 bases and J by 5 bases. This CDR3 comprises 14 residues. The germline V gene has CDR1 SQVTM and CDR2 ANQGSEA. CDR3 DNA: TGCAGCGTTGCACTAGCGGGAGGTTTGGAGACCCAGTACTTC. As protein: CSVALAGGLETQYF.

The genes are TRBV10-3 and TRBJ2-1; perhaps TRBD2 as D (6 bases). The germline V gene has CDR1 ENHRY and CDR2 SYGVKD. Trimming took 0 bases from V and 0 from J, leaving 9 bases between them. The CDR3 has 16 residues. The CDR3 bases are TGTGCCATCAGTGAGTCAGGACTATACTCCTACAATGAGCAGTTCTTC. Amino acids: CAISESGLYSYNEQFF.

V is TRBV5-1 and J is TRBJ2-7; D is undetermined. V dropped 1 base and J dropped 0 bases, with 11 bases sitting between them. The CDR3 length is 15 residues. Germline V gene data show CDR1 as SGHRS and CDR2 as YFSETQ. This chain's CDR3 is CASSLFPTSSYEQYF. The CDR3 bases are TGCGCCAGCAGCTTGTTCCCCACAAGCTCCTACGAGCAGTACTTC.

This clonotype was seen more than once but under ten times. V usage is TRBV9 and J usage is TRBJ1-2; 9 bases are shared with TRBD1. The CDR3 is 14 amino acids. Germline trimming cut 3 bases from V and 2 bases from J; bases unmatched to any gene: 2. CDR1 SGDLS and CDR2 YYNGEE come from the germline V gene. The CDR3 here is CASSAGQGNYGYTF. Written as DNA, the CDR3 is TGTGCCAGCAGCGCGGGACAGGGCAACTATGGCTACACCTTC.

There are a few counts of this clonotype. CDR3 protein: CASTPGTGDSRGYTF. The CDR3 nucleotides are TGTGCCAGCACCCCAGGGACAGGGGATTCTCGTGGCTACACCTTC. The V call is TRBV9, the J call TRBJ1-2; 10 nucleotides match TRBD1. J lost 7 bases, V lost 6 bases, and 12 bases had no gene match. The CDR3 is 15 residues long. The germline V gene has CDR1 SGDLS and CDR2 YYNGEE.

The rearrangement links TRBV7-2 to TRBJ2-1; D is perhaps TRBD1 (6 bases). V was cut by 5 bases and J by 12 bases, with 14 bases left in between. The germline CDR1 and CDR2 sequences are SGHTA and FQGNSA. The CDR3 length is 12 residues. The CDR3 DNA sequence: TGTGCCAGCAGCAGCCGGGACACCTCGCAGTTCTTC. This codes for CASSSRDTSQFF.

The rearrangement joins TRBV12-3 or TRBV12-4 to TRBJ2-7; D is uncertain. Trimming took 1 base from V and 6 from J, leaving 13 bases between them. The CDR3 covers 14 residues. This chain's CDR3 is CASSLVGRSSEQYF. The DNA for the CDR3 is TGTGCCAGCAGTTTAGTGGGCCGCTCTTCCGAGCAGTACTTC.

This clonotype has a handful of counts. The rearrangement joins TRBV27 to TRBJ2-7; possibly TRBD1 or TRBD2 for D (5 bases each). The V end lost 0 bases, the J end lost 4 bases, and 22 bases lay between the germline ends. Per the germline V gene, CDR1 is MNHEY and CDR2 is SMNVEV (reference sequence). This CDR3 contains 18 residues. As DNA, the CDR3 is TGTGCCAGCAGTTTATCGAACCTCCGGGGCCCTATGCGGTACGAGCAGTACTTC. Translated, it gives CASSLSNLRGPMRYEQYF.

In its sample, this clonotype was seen a few times. This chain links TRBV7-7 with TRBJ2-5, with a possible D match to TRBD1 (6 bases). Trimming shortened V by 1 base and J by 4 bases, and 13 bases separated the two germline ends. The V gene's germline CDR1 is SSHAT and CDR2 FNYEAQ (reference sequence). The CDR3 is 15 residues long. CDR3 sequence: CASSLGVGAGETQYF. The DNA for the CDR3 is TGTGCCAGCAGCTTAGGCGTGGGGGCTGGAGAGACCCAGTACTTC.

This clonotype was observed a handful of times. The chain employs TRBV5-6 and TRBJ1-5; no clear D. CDR1 SGHDT and CDR2 YYEEEE come from the germline V gene. V gave up 4 bases and J gave up 2 bases, with 10 bases separating them. The CDR3 length is 14 residues. CDR3 nucleotides: TGTGCCAGCAGCCGACAAGCACGCAATCAGCCCCAGCATTTT. This codes for CASSRQARNQPQHF.

The chain employs TRBV5-5 and TRBJ1-2; D unresolved. The germline V and J ends were trimmed by 0 bases and 7 bases, with 13 bases remaining between them. This CDR3 comprises 14 residues. CDR1 and CDR2 from the germline V gene are SGHKS and YYEKEE (reference sequence). CDR3 loop: CASSLVPGLSGYTF. The CDR3 nucleotides are TGTGCCAGCAGCTTGGTCCCGGGTTTGAGTGGCTACACCTTC.

The chain couples TRBV7-9 to TRBJ2-3; no clear D. CDR3 length equals 14 residues. Deletions cut 5 bases from V and 2 bases from J, with 11 bases between. Germline CDR1 and CDR2: SEHNR and FQNEAQ (reference sequence). The CDR3 loop reads CASSQQVYTDTQYF. CDR3 sequence (DNA): TGTGCCAGCAGCCAGCAGGTCTACACAGATACGCAGTATTTT. The variable domain in full, with the rest retrieved from reference TRBV7-9 and TRBJ2-3, is DTGVSQNPRHKITKRGQNVTFRCDPISEHNRLYWYRQTLGQGPEFLTYFQNEAQLEKSRLLSDRFSAERPKGSFSTLEIQRTEQGDSAMYLCASSQQVYTDTQYFGPGTRLTVL.

This clonotype was found many times. The chain employs TRBV5-1 and TRBJ2-7; no definite D call. The CDR3 runs 13 residues. CDR1 SGHRS and CDR2 YFSETQ come from the germline V gene. V shed 0 bases and J shed 6 bases, with 10 bases lying between them. The CDR3, as DNA: TGCGCCAGCAGCTTGGAAAGTCTTGGCGAGCAGTACTTC. It yields the protein CASSLESLGEQYF.

This clonotype has a count of ten or more. Here the CDR3 DNA reads TGTGCCAGCAGTGGCACCCGGGCTCAAGAGACCCAGTACTTC. Translating it yields CASSGTRAQETQYF. The rearrangement uses TRBV6-1 and TRBJ2-5; no clear D gene. The germline gives CDR1 MNHNS, CDR2 SASEGT. Trimming left V 4 bases short and J 2 bases short, with 11 bases between. This CDR3 comprises 14 residues.

The table lists this clonotype with a few counts. The chain couples TRBV7-3 to TRBJ2-3, with 11 nucleotides matching TRBD2. With 1 base clipped from V and 3 bases from J, the junction kept 6 bases outside the gene matches. The CDR3 extends over 17 amino acids. Per the germline V gene, CDR1 is SGHTA and CDR2 is FQGTGA. DNA for the CDR3: TGTGCCAGCAGCTTAAGTCGAGGGACTAGCGGTACAGATACGCAGTATTTT. Translating it yields CASSLSRGTSGTDTQYF.

This clonotype was counted only a few times. The chain couples TRBV9 to TRBJ2-4, with 10 bases matching TRBD1. The germline gives CDR1 SGDLS, CDR2 YYNGEE. The junction had 5 bases not matched to a gene; V was cut back by 0 bases and J by 8 bases. This CDR3 contains 15 residues. The CDR3, as DNA: TGTGCCAGCAGCGTAGGAGGGACAGGGGCGGACATTCAGTACTTC. Encoded protein: CASSVGGTGADIQYF. Looking up the rest from reference TRBV9 and TRBJ2-4 gives the full variable domain: DSGVTQTPKHLITATGQRVTLRCSPRSGDLSVYWYQQSLDQGLQFLIQYYNGEERAKGNILERFSAQQFPDLHSELNLSSLELGDSALYFCASSVGGTGADIQYFGAGTRLSVL.

The chain has TRBV27 and TRBJ2-3, with D unclear. The CDR3 runs to 13 residues. Germline CDR1 and CDR2: MNHEY and SMNVEV (reference sequence). V was clipped by 6 bases and J by 2 bases, with 9 bases between them. CDR3 in amino acids: CASSDQFTDTQYF. The DNA for the CDR3 is TGTGCCAGCAGCGATCAGTTCACAGATACGCAGTATTTT.

This clonotype has ten or more counts. The chain has TRBV27 and TRBJ1-1; perhaps TRBD1 as D (6 bases). The V end lost 6 bases, the J end lost 4 bases, and 18 bases lay between the germline ends. Germline CDR1 MNHEY, CDR2 SMNVEV (reference sequence). The CDR3 covers 15 residues. CDR3 region: CASRYGGRGGTEAFF. In DNA, the CDR3 is TGTGCCAGCAGATACGGGGGTAGGGGGGGCACTGAAGCTTTCTTT.

The J gene is TRBJ2-3, the V gene TRBV11-1; 9 bases fit TRBD1. V gave up 0 bases and J gave up 5 bases; unmatched junction bases: 15. Germline CDR1 SGHAT, CDR2 FQDESV (reference sequence). This CDR3 region has 19 residues. The CDR3, as DNA: TGTGCCAGCAGCTTAGCTTTTCTACCGGGACAGGGTCTGGGAGATACGCAGTATTTT. As protein: CASSLAFLPGQGLGDTQYF.

A remark on this clonotype: In this CDR3 the conserved last residue, phenylalanine or tryptophan, is missing, so a read error is likely. The gene calls are TRBV20-1 and TRBJ2-3; D unresolved. Germline values: CDR1 DFQATT, CDR2 SNEGSKA (reference sequence). V lost 3 bases, J lost 2 bases, and 12 bases lay in between. The CDR3 loop spans 14 amino acids. The CDR3: CSARMAGVTDTQYI. Written as DNA, the CDR3 is TGCAGTGCTAGGATGGCAGGAGTCACAGATACGCAGTATATT.

This clonotype was found a few times. V gene TRBV11-2 combines with J gene TRBJ1-1; D call uncertain. The CDR3 loop spans 17 amino acids. Trimming took 8 bases from V and 0 from J, leaving 22 bases between them. Germline loops: CDR1 SGHAT, CDR2 FQNNGV. CDR3: CASLTGRGAVMNTEAFF. The CDR3, as DNA: TGTGCCAGCCTTACCGGTAGAGGAGCCGTGATGAACACTGAAGCTTTCTTT. The variable domain in full, with the rest retrieved from reference TRBV11-2 and TRBJ1-1, is EAGVAQSPRYKIIEKRQSVAFWCNPISGHATLYWYQQILGQGPKLLIQFQNNGVVDDSQLPKDRFSAERLKGVDSTLKIQPAKLEDSAVYLCASLTGRGAVMNTEAFFGQGTRLTVV.

This clonotype has a handful of counts. The chain couples TRBV7-9 to TRBJ2-1, with 9 positions matching TRBD1. The germline gives CDR1 SEHNR, CDR2 FQNEAQ (reference sequence). Trimming cost V 5 bases and J 0 bases; bases outside gene matches: 5. The CDR3 has 16 residues. The CDR3 spells CASSKNRGPSYNEQFF. Written as DNA, the CDR3 is TGTGCCAGCAGCAAAAACAGGGGGCCCTCCTACAATGAGCAGTTCTTC.

There are many counts of this clonotype. The chain is built from TRBV12-3 or TRBV12-4 and TRBJ2-2; 8 bases agree with TRBD2. This CDR3 region has 16 residues. J gave up 0 bases and V 6 bases, and 6 bases lay outside the gene matches. The CDR3, as DNA: TGTGCCAGCAGCCTAAGCGGGGGCACGAACACCGGGGAGCTGTTTTTT. This sequence encodes CASSLSGGTNTGELFF.

There are a few counts of this clonotype. The V and J genes are TRBV7-2 and TRBJ2-7; 15 bases line up with TRBD2. V lost 5 bases and J lost 4; bases outside the gene matches: 6. The germline V gene encodes CDR1 SGHTA and CDR2 FQGNSA. This CDR3 has 16 residues. CDR3 protein: CASSQSGLAGGYEQYF. Here the CDR3 DNA reads TGTGCCAGCAGCCAAAGCGGACTAGCGGGAGGGTACGAGCAGTACTTC.

This chain links TRBV11-2 with TRBJ2-3, with a possible D match to TRBD2 (5 bases). The germline CDR1 and CDR2 sequences are SGHAT and FQNNGV. The CDR3 runs to 15 residues. Trimming pared 0 bases from V and 2 bases from J, leaving 9 bases between. CDR3 in DNA: TGTGCCAGCAGCTTAGAGTGGCGGGTCACAGATACGCAGTATTTT. Protein: CASSLEWRVTDTQYF.

In DNA, the CDR3 is TGTGCCTGCACCCAAGAAGGGGGCTTCTCCTACGAGCAGTACTTC. Translated, it gives CACTQEGGFSYEQYF. The chain combines TRBV3-1 with TRBJ2-7; 7 bases align to TRBD1. The CDR3 is made up of 15 amino acids. Germline CDR1 reads LGHDT; CDR2 reads YNNKEL (reference sequence). Trimming removed 11 bases from V and 0 bases from J; junction bases left unmatched: 13.

This clonotype has at least ten counts. The chain has TRBV20-1 and TRBJ1-2, with 9 bases lining up with TRBD1. V lost 6 bases, J lost 3 bases, and 8 bases stayed unmatched. CDR3 length: 14 residues. CDR1 is DFQATT and CDR2 is SNEGSKA in the germline V gene (reference sequence). The CDR3 loop is CSALGQGTHYGYTF. For the CDR3, the DNA is TGCAGTGCCTTAGGACAGGGGACCCACTATGGCTACACCTTC.